This T cell receptor (beta chain) was retrieved from a study of CD8 T cells in ankylosing spondylitis. Each CDR3 protein gets one entry after TCRdb re-called the 5' RACE reads with MiXCR. This table holds 670,000 or so distinct CDR3 sequences, around a fifth found once. Study conclusions and caveats: Blood of patients with ankylosing spondylitis appeared to be characterized by a TCR beta motif of 8 or 9 highly homologous variants. Clones that were linked to disease were CD8+ and were relatively rare in peripheral blood. Significant enrichment of disease-linked clones was reported in matched ankylosing spondylitis synovial fluid.

Concerning this clonotype: Its antigen is unknown.

The CDR3 contains 16 residues. The sequence was collected from a male donor with ankylosing spondylitis. The chain recombines TRBV12-1 with TRBJ2-1; the table's D gene call, TRBD2, was not cross checked with the DNA. TRBV12-1 is deemed a pseudogene. The specimen sequenced was blood, either unsorted or a sorted T cell fraction (not recorded which). This CDR3 is CASSSLTSKAYNEQFF. The DNA of the CDR3 is TGTGCCAGCAGCTCCTTGACTAGTAAGGCTTACAATGAGCAGTTCTTC.